These 11 T cell receptor beta chains originate from one sample sequenced in a study of Tregs in tolerant kidney transplant recipients. Recipients received nonmyeloablative bone marrow transplants from related graft donors, with transient mixed chimerism. Profiling relied on immunoSEQ multiplex PCR, and the TCRdb table lists in-frame clones only, not all of them. Of 40,000 to 50,000 clones listed, around 90% are singletons. The source material was CD8+ T cells from blood (PBMCs), sampled 12 months after the transplant. Receptor source: a human patient who received a combined kidney and bone marrow transplant. Part of the T cell pool may stem from the graft donor.

This chain uses TRBV7-6 with TRBJ2-7, with TRBD2 matching over 7 bases. The CDR3 extends over 14 amino acids. Germline values: CDR1 SGHVS, CDR2 FNYEAQ. The V and J ends lost 3 bases and 0 bases, in that order; junction bases with no gene match: 2. The CDR3 coding sequence is TGTGCCAGCAGCTTTGGGGGGGGCTCCTACGAGCAGTACTTC. It encodes CASSFGGGSYEQYF.

This CDR3 reads CASSSTSGSYEQYF. CDR3 bases: TGTGCCAGCAGTTCGACTAGCGGGTCCTACGAGCAGTACTTC. The rearrangement joins TRBV27 to TRBJ2-7; 10 bases line up with TRBD2. J gave up 1 base and V 4 bases, and 1 base lay outside the gene matches. This CDR3 is built from 14 residues. Germline V CDR1 and CDR2: MNHEY, SMNVEV (reference sequence).

The V and J genes are TRBV28 and TRBJ1-2, with 8 bases lining up with TRBD1. V shed 4 bases and J 0 bases; nucleotides not matched to a gene: 1. This CDR3 has 14 amino acids. Germline V gives CDR1 MDHEN, CDR2 SYDVKM. For the CDR3, the DNA is TGTGCCAGCAGTTGGGGACAGGCTAACTATGGCTACACCTTC. It codes for CASSWGQANYGYTF.

V usage is TRBV7-9 and J usage is TRBJ2-5, with D tentatively TRBD2 (5 bases). The CDR3 has 16 residues. The germline V gene encodes CDR1 SEHNR and CDR2 FQNEAQ (reference sequence). The V end lost 0 bases, the J end lost 4 bases, and 15 bases lay between the germline ends. DNA for the CDR3: TGTGCCAGCAGCTTAGCTAGCAAAAATGGAGGAGAGACCCAGTACTTC. Translating it yields CASSLASKNGGETQYF.

This rearrangement joins TRBV7-6 to TRBJ1-4, with 7 nucleotides matching TRBD1. The CDR3 length is 15 residues. Germline CDR1 is SGHVS and CDR2 is FNYEAQ. The J segment lost 7 bases and the V segment lost 1 base, leaving 6 bases of the junction unmatched. The CDR3 loop reads CASSLERGLGEKLFF. The CDR3 nucleotides are TGTGCCAGCAGCTTAGAAAGGGGGCTGGGTGAAAAACTGTTTTTT.

The V gene is TRBV16, the J gene TRBJ2-1; 13 bases line up with TRBD2. Per germline, CDR1 KGHSY and CDR2 FQNENV. CDR3 length: 16 residues. The V and J ends lost 3 bases and 5 bases, in that order; junction bases with no gene match: 4. The CDR3 DNA reads as TGTGCCAGCAGCCATCCCGGGACTAGCGGGAACAATGAGCAGTTCTTC. Residues: CASSHPGTSGNNEQFF.

The chain couples TRBV7-9 to TRBJ2-7, with D tentatively TRBD1 (6 bases). From germline, CDR1 is SEHNR and CDR2 FQNEAQ (reference sequence). The length of the CDR3 is 13 residues. V was cut by 5 bases and J by 2 bases, with 10 bases left in between. The CDR3 loop is CASSPHRAYEQYF. The CDR3 region has the DNA TGTGCCAGCAGCCCTCACAGGGCCTACGAGCAGTACTTC.

The chain couples TRBV28 to TRBJ1-1; tentative D call: TRBD1 (5 bases). V lost 3 bases, J lost 0 bases, and 11 bases lay in between. Germline V lookup: CDR1 MDHEN, CDR2 SYDVKM. The CDR3 has 15 amino acids. DNA of the CDR3: TGTGCCAGCAGTTTTCACCCGGGGGTGAACACTGAAGCTTTCTTT. Encoded protein: CASSFHPGVNTEAFF.

CDR3 nucleotides: TGTGCCAGCAGCTTGGCCAGGGATCTAACGGAGTTCACAGCCAGTGAGCAGTTCTTC. Translated: CASSLARDLTEFTASEQFF. The chain recombines TRBV5-5 with TRBJ2-1; a possible D gene is TRBD1 (5 bases). The V and J ends lost 0 bases and 9 bases respectively, with 28 bases between them. Germline V gives CDR1 SGHKS, CDR2 YYEKEE (reference sequence). This CDR3 region has 19 residues.

The chain employs TRBV19 and TRBJ2-1; possibly TRBD2 for D (7 bases). V dropped 5 bases and J dropped 6 bases, with 14 bases sitting between them. CDR3 length equals 14 residues. Per the germline V gene, CDR1 is LNHDA and CDR2 is SQIVND (reference sequence). CDR3: CASSPGGGGNEQFF. CDR3 DNA: TGTGCCAGTAGTCCTGGCGGGGGCGGCAATGAGCAGTTCTTC.

The V and J genes are TRBV11-3 and TRBJ1-1; D is unclear. The CDR3 is made up of 17 amino acids. Trimming removed 6 bases at V and 1 base at J, with 21 bases between. Germline V gives CDR1 SGHNT, CDR2 YENEEA. This chain's CDR3 is CASRTSFGKKANTEAFF. The CDR3 coding sequence is TGTGCCAGCAGGACTAGCTTCGGGAAGAAGGCGAACACTGAAGCTTTCTTT.